Below, one T cell receptor beta chain is given with its context. The V and J ends lost 6 bases and 9 bases, in that order; junction bases with no gene match: 2. CDR1 is MNHEY, CDR2 SVGAGI, per germline. The CDR3 extends over 12 amino acids. The sample originates from a study of T-cell reconstitution after alpha-beta-depleted transplantation in children. Unique molecular identifiers featured in how the TCRbeta library was prepared. TCRdb re-analysed the PCR reads in MiXCR, keeping a single row per CDR3 protein. Among 75,000 to 100,000 distinct CDR3 sequences, roughly 8% were seen once, and the ten largest hold more than 6.5%.

Material: PBMCs from the stem cell graft donor, obtained from the stem cell graft. This sequence originates from a human donor who donated a stem cell graft to a child with congenital amegakaryocytic thrombocytopenia. This rearrangement joins TRBV6-5 to TRBJ1-4; TRBD1 agrees at 9 bases. CDR3 DNA sequence: TGTGCCAGCAGGGGACAGGGAAAAAAACTGTTTTTT. This encodes CASRGQGKKLFF.